This T cell receptor (beta chain) was recovered during a study of shared clonotypes between healthy human individuals. Study-level findings and limits: Larger estimated richness was generally seen in naive subsets than in memory subsets. Incomplete sequencing of sorted subsets was indicated by rarefaction despite large depth.

The CDR3 has 15 residues. Germline loops: CDR1 SNHLY, CDR2 FYNNEI. The V segment lost 5 bases and the J segment 5 bases; nucleotides outside the gene matches: 6. Per the original data handling: ImmunoSEQ yielded junction-only sequences lacking quality scores, so filtering differed. The data were produced by immunoSEQ multiplex PCR, yet TCRdb's version contains in-frame clones alone and is incomplete. For V, J and clone size, that table is used; D and trimming come from the DNA. The sample carries some 1,100,000 clones, around three quarters recorded once. A note on this clone: The antigen is not known.

Sequenced: memory CD4+ T cells from PBMCs. Subset here: CD45RA-negative fraction. The source is a man younger than 30 in good health. Some clones in this sample may be carry-over from other donors' samples. This chain links TRBV2 with TRBJ1-5; 10 positions agree with TRBD1. CDR3 in DNA: TGTGCCAGCAGTACCGGGACAGGGGTTCATCAGCCCCAGCATTTT. Its translation is CASSTGTGVHQPQHF.